Following are 20 T cell receptor beta chains from one sample sequenced in a study of patients and donors after allogeneic stem cell transplantation. Each CDR3 protein is one row after TCRdb ran MiXCR on the RT-PCR reads. Of 920,000 or so distinct CDR3 sequences detected, approximately 19% appear once; the ten largest clones hold around 6%. Specimen: blood, either unsorted or a sorted T cell fraction (not recorded which). All receptors come from a human donor who was either an allogeneic HSCT recipient or a stem cell or donor lymphocyte infusion donor (not recorded which). It is not recorded whose cells these are; they may come from a transplant donor.

Concerning this clonotype itself: A much larger clone is a single base away; this may be a read error. The chain uses TRBV27 and TRBJ2-7; maybe TRBD1 (7 bases). The CDR3 length is 16 residues. Trimming took off 3 bases at V and 2 bases at J, with 17 bases between the two ends. Germline V gives CDR1 MNHEY, CDR2 SMNVEV (reference sequence). The CDR3 loop is CASSFKGGGTAYEQYF. CDR3 sequence (DNA): TGTGCCAGCAGTTTTAAAGGGGGCGGGACAGCCTACGAGCAGTACTTC.

This chain links TRBV6-6 with TRBJ2-7; D is perhaps TRBD1 (6 bases). V lost 6 bases and J 2 bases, leaving 11 bases between the germline ends. The germline V gene encodes CDR1 MNHNY and CDR2 SVGAGI (reference sequence). This CDR3 contains 13 residues. The CDR3 loop reads CASRQQGTYEQYF. The CDR3 DNA follows: TGTGCCAGCAGACAGCAGGGGACCTACGAGCAGTACTTC.

The table lists this clonotype with a few counts. The rearrangement links TRBV20-1 to TRBJ2-7; D call uncertain. The length of the CDR3 is 10 residues. Germline V gives CDR1 DFQATT, CDR2 SNEGSKA (reference sequence). The germline V and J ends were trimmed by 4 bases and 7 bases, with 8 bases remaining between them. In DNA, the CDR3 is TGCAGTGCTACCAGTAGGGAGCAGTACTTC. Residues: CSATSREQYF.

The V and J genes are TRBV27 and TRBJ2-3; TRBD1 agrees at 10 bases. This CDR3 comprises 16 residues. Germline V lookup: CDR1 MNHEY, CDR2 SMNVEV (reference sequence). J gave up 3 bases and V 5 bases, and 8 bases lay outside the gene matches. DNA of the CDR3: TGTGCCAGCAGTCGCCACGGGACAGGGGAGACAGATACGCAGTATTTT. As protein: CASSRHGTGETDTQYF.

The chain employs TRBV12-3 or TRBV12-4 and TRBJ2-1; D unresolved. The CDR3 consists of 15 residues. Deletions cut 3 bases from V and 0 bases from J, with 9 bases between. CDR3 DNA sequence: TGTGCCAGCAGTTTTCGGGCGATCTCCTACAATGAGCAGTTCTTC. Amino acid sequence: CASSFRAISYNEQFF.

Only a few counts were recorded for this clonotype. The rearrangement uses TRBV4-1 and TRBJ2-3; possibly TRBD1 for D (5 bases). The CDR3 sequence is 17 residues long. Germline CDR1 reads MGHRA; CDR2 reads YSYEKL. Trimming took off 4 bases at V and 2 bases at J, with 19 bases between the two ends. For the CDR3, the DNA is TGCGCCAGCAGCCCAAAGGAACAGGCGATAGTCACAGATACGCAGTATTTT. Its protein is CASSPKEQAIVTDTQYF.

This clonotype has a handful of counts. The V call is TRBV24-1, the J call TRBJ2-2; maybe TRBD2 (5 bases). The CDR3 is made up of 15 amino acids. V was clipped by 4 bases and J by 3 bases, with 11 bases between them. Per germline, CDR1 KGHDR and CDR2 SFDVKD. The chain's CDR3 is CATSDPSGYTGELFF. The CDR3 DNA is TGTGCCACCAGTGACCCCAGCGGATACACCGGGGAGCTGTTTTTT.

V and J are TRBV5-1 and TRBJ2-1, with 8 bases fitting TRBD2. Germline loops: CDR1 SGHRS, CDR2 YFSETQ. The ends lost 3 bases at V and 7 bases at J; junction bases unmatched: 6. This CDR3 contains 14 residues. The DNA of the CDR3 is TGCGCCAGCAGCTATACTGGGACTAGGAATGAGCAGTTCTTC. It is translated as CASSYTGTRNEQFF.

The rearrangement joins TRBV7-3 to TRBJ2-7, with 14 bases that match TRBD2. Germline assignment: CDR1 SGHTA and CDR2 FQGTGA. This CDR3 region has 15 residues. The trim removed 5 bases at V and 5 bases at J, leaving 5 bases unmatched. CDR3 coding DNA: TGTGCCAGCAGCCCTGCGGGACTAGCGGGGGACGAGCAGTACTTC. Amino acids: CASSPAGLAGDEQYF. Complete variable domain (other parts from reference TRBV7-3 and TRBJ2-7): GAGVSQTPSNKVTEKGKYVELRCDPISGHTALYWYRQSLGQGPEFLIYFQGTGAADDSGLPNDRFFAVRPEGSVSTLKIQRTERGDSAVYLCASSPAGLAGDEQYFGPGTRLTVT.

The chain links TRBV7-2 to TRBJ2-7; TRBD2 matches 8 bases. Trimming took 5 bases from V and 5 from J; bases not matched to a gene: 8. Germline lookup yields CDR1 SGHTA and CDR2 FQGNSA. CDR3 length: 14 amino acids. CDR3 nucleotides: TGTGCCAGCAGCCCAGGACTAGCTGTCCACGAGCAGTACTTC. Its protein is CASSPGLAVHEQYF. Variable domain in full (rest from reference TRBV7-2 and TRBJ2-7): GAGVSQSPSNKVTEKGKDVELRCDPISGHTALYWYRQSLGQGLEFLIYFQGNSAPDKSGLPSDRFSAERTGGSVSTLTIQRTQQEDSAVYLCASSPGLAVHEQYFGPGTRLTVT.

V is TRBV2 and J is TRBJ2-2; D is ambiguous. Germline CDR1 is SNHLY and CDR2 is FYNNEI. This CDR3 is built from 13 residues. The ends were cut back, 7 bases at V and 2 bases at J, with 8 bases in the middle. The CDR3 DNA sequence: TGTGCCAGCATAGGACCTAACACCGGGGAGCTGTTTTTT. Encoded protein: CASIGPNTGELFF. The full variable domain, rest sourced from reference TRBV2 and TRBJ2-2, is EPEVTQTPSHQVTQMGQEVILRCVPISNHLYFYWYRQILGQKVEFLVSFYNNEISEKSEIFDDQFSVERPDGSNFTLKIRSTKLEDSAMYFCASIGPNTGELFFGEGSRLTVL.

This clonotype was seen a few times. The chain is built from TRBV4-3 and TRBJ1-2, with 7 bases that match TRBD1. The length of the CDR3 is 13 residues. Germline-derived CDR1 and CDR2 are LGHNA and YSLEER. V was clipped by 3 bases and J by 6 bases; unmatched bases: 4. CDR3 protein: CASSHRTGHGYTF. DNA of the CDR3: TGCGCCAGCAGCCATCGGACAGGCCATGGCTACACCTTC.

This rearrangement joins TRBV6-2 or TRBV6-3 to TRBJ2-7; D is possibly TRBD1 (6 bases). Trimming pared 6 bases from V and 0 bases from J, leaving 15 bases between. Germline CDR1 MNHEY, CDR2 SVGEGT. CDR3 size: 15 residues. CDR3: CASSSWTESSYEQYF. The CDR3 region has the DNA TGTGCCAGCAGCTCCTGGACAGAGAGCTCCTACGAGCAGTACTTC.

The gene calls are TRBV7-9 and TRBJ1-6, with unresolved D. Trimming took 4 bases from V and 8 from J, leaving 9 bases between them. Germline CDR1 reads SEHNR; CDR2 reads FQNEAQ (reference sequence). The CDR3 loop spans 13 amino acids. CDR3 sequence (DNA): TGTGCCAGCAGCTCCCAGGCAGATTCACCCCTCCACTTT. It is translated as CASSSQADSPLHF. Variable domain in full (rest from reference TRBV7-9 and TRBJ1-6): DTGVSQNPRHKITKRGQNVTFRCDPISEHNRLYWYRQTLGQGPEFLTYFQNEAQLEKSRLLSDRFSAERPKGSFSTLEIQRTEQGDSAMYLCASSSQADSPLHFGNGTRLTVT.

V usage is TRBV15 and J usage is TRBJ1-1; D gene ambiguous. Germline lookup yields CDR1 LNHNV and CDR2 YYDKDF (reference sequence). The length of the CDR3 is 13 residues. Deletions cut 5 bases from V and 0 bases from J, with 7 bases between. The CDR3 sequence is CATSQQLNTEAFF. The CDR3 DNA is TGTGCCACCAGCCAACAATTGAACACTGAAGCTTTCTTT.

This clonotype has ten or more counts. J is TRBJ2-1 and V is TRBV20-1; D may be TRBD1 (5 bases). The CDR3 is 15 residues long. CDR1 and CDR2 (germline): DFQATT, SNEGSKA (reference sequence). Trimming shortened V by 5 bases and J by 3 bases, and 17 bases separated the two germline ends. CDR3 sequence: CSAEAPDQGYNEQFF. The CDR3 nucleotides read TGCAGTGCTGAAGCTCCGGACCAGGGCTACAATGAGCAGTTCTTC.

The V and J genes are TRBV28 and TRBJ2-2; TRBD2 aligns across 9 bases. Trimming removed 6 bases from V and 17 bases from J; junction bases left unmatched: 19. This CDR3 contains 15 residues. Germline V CDR1 and CDR2: MDHEN, SYDVKM. The CDR3 loop reads CASSPGLAKTGERFF. For the CDR3, the DNA is TGTGCCAGCAGCCCCGGACTAGCGAAAACCGGGGAGCGTTTTTTT.

Ten or more counts support this clonotype. The chain carries TRBV4-2 and TRBJ1-2; D remains ambiguous. This CDR3 is 13 amino acids long. Trimming removed 1 base from V and 8 bases from J, with 11 bases in between. Germline-derived CDR1 and CDR2 are LGHNA and YNFKEQ. CDR3 amino acids: CASSQGRLRGYTF. The DNA of the CDR3 is TGTGCCAGCAGCCAAGGACGCCTAAGGGGCTACACCTTC.

This clonotype was found many times. The chain couples TRBV5-1 to TRBJ1-1, with 8 nucleotides matching TRBD1. V shed 5 bases, J shed 1 base, and the junction held 4 bases outside the gene matches. The CDR3 totals 14 residues. Germline CDR1 and CDR2: SGHRS and YFSETQ. The DNA of the CDR3 is TGCGCCAGCAGATCCGGGACAGGGAACACTGAAGCTTTCTTT. This translates into CASRSGTGNTEAFF. The full variable domain, rest sourced from reference TRBV5-1 and TRBJ1-1, is KAGVTQTPRYLIKTRGQQVTLSCSPISGHRSVSWYQQTPGQGLQFLFEYFSETQRNKGNFPGRFSGRQFSNSRSEMNVSTLELGDSALYLCASRSGTGNTEAFFGQGTRLTVV.

This clonotype was observed a handful of times. One junction end does not reproduce the germline sequence, and a read error may be involved. The J gene is TRBJ2-7, the V gene TRBV6-2 or TRBV6-3; 8 positions match TRBD1. Germline CDR1 and CDR2: MNHEY and SVGEGT. The CDR3 extends over 15 amino acids. The CDR3 sequence: CASSFRGLSRYEPYF. The CDR3, as DNA: TGTGCCAGCAGTTTCAGGGGGCTGTCTAGGTACGAGCCGTACTTC.